These 8 T cell receptor beta chains were sequenced from one sample in a study of regulatory T cells in long-lasting Graves disease. Time point meaning: newly diagnosed GD, antithyroid drugs for less than 3 months. RNA isolated from PBMCs was used to make the TCR library. The authors built TCR beta libraries using iRepertoire HTBI primers and Arm-PCR of CDR3 regions. Using its own MiXCR run on the multiplex PCR reads, TCRdb lists one record per CDR3 protein. The repertoire holds roughly 530,000 distinct CDR3 sequences, with roughly a sixth as singletons. These data were likewise used in another study, on T cells in Graves' hyperthyroidism and ophthalmopathy.

The specimen comprised peripheral blood mononuclear cells (PBMCs), sampled at new diagnosis, from a patient treated with antithyroid drugs. These receptors originate from a woman aged 35-65 years with Graves disease.

This clonotype was found many times. This chain links TRBV2 with TRBJ1-6, with a weak D call TRBD1 (5 bases). The germline V gene encodes CDR1 SNHLY and CDR2 FYNNEI. V lost 8 bases to trimming and J lost 5 bases, with 10 bases between them. This CDR3 is 13 amino acids long. The CDR3: CASRGRNNSPLHF. CDR3 nucleotide sequence: TGTGCCAGCCGGGGGAGGAATAATTCACCCCTCCACTTT.

This clonotype was detected a few times. The chain combines TRBV29-1 with TRBJ1-1; D is ambiguous. The CDR3 covers 16 residues. The V gene lost 6 bases and the J gene lost 6 bases, with 26 bases spanning the gap. Germline V lookup: CDR1 SQVTM, CDR2 ANQGSEA. The CDR3 DNA is TGCAGCGTCGTAGATTACACGGGTGGGTGGTCCCCTGAAGCTTTCTTT. Residues: CSVVDYTGGWSPEAFF.

The V and J genes are TRBV3-1 and TRBJ2-1; D perhaps matches TRBD2 (7 bases). V shed 1 base and J shed 8 bases, with 18 bases lying between them. From germline, CDR1 is LGHDT and CDR2 YNNKEL (reference sequence). This CDR3 comprises 16 residues. The DNA of the CDR3 is TGTGCCAGCAGCCAAGGACTGGGGGGGCTTCCTGATGAGCAGTTCTTC. Protein sequence: CASSQGLGGLPDEQFF.

At least ten counts were recorded for this clonotype. The chain employs TRBV2 and TRBJ1-1; no clear D gene. This CDR3 is 13 amino acids long. Trimming left V 4 bases short and J 1 base short, with 7 bases between. Germline V gene data show CDR1 as SNHLY and CDR2 as FYNNEI. CDR3 nucleotides: TGTGCCAGCAGTGGGCGGACGAACACTGAAGCTTTCTTT. Translating it yields CASSGRTNTEAFF.

This clonotype appeared many times. J is TRBJ2-1 and V is TRBV12-3 or TRBV12-4; possibly TRBD1 for D (8 bases). The ends were cut back, 8 bases at V and 4 bases at J, with 18 bases in the middle. The CDR3 is made up of 15 amino acids. CDR3 region: CASVTGGGRYNEQFF. CDR3 nucleotide sequence: TGTGCCAGCGTTACAGGGGGGGGGAGGTACAATGAGCAGTTCTTC.

Many counts were recorded for this clonotype. This rearrangement joins TRBV28 to TRBJ2-1, with a possible D match to TRBD2 (5 bases). The germline V gene has CDR1 MDHEN and CDR2 SYDVKM. The CDR3 spans 16 residues. V gave up 7 bases and J gave up 2 bases, with 18 bases separating them. CDR3 DNA sequence: TGTGCCAGCACGGGATCAGAACCGGTCACCTACAATGAGCAGTTCTTC. Translating it yields CASTGSEPVTYNEQFF.

In this sample, this clonotype turned up many times. The chain has TRBV7-8 and TRBJ1-4, with 7 bases lining up with TRBD1. Trimming at V came to 2 bases and at J to 3 bases, leaving 6 bases not matched to a gene. Germline V gene data show CDR1 as SGHVS and CDR2 as FQNEAQ. The CDR3 has 16 amino acids. CDR3 in DNA: TGTGCCAGCAGCTTATCCTACAGGGGAGCTAATGAAAAACTGTTTTTT. It yields the protein CASSLSYRGANEKLFF.

This clonotype was counted many times. The V gene is TRBV5-1, the J gene TRBJ2-2, with D uncertain. CDR1 is SGHRS, CDR2 YFSETQ, per germline. This CDR3 comprises 14 residues. The V and J ends lost 2 bases and 0 bases respectively, with 5 bases between them. The CDR3 is CASSFGANTGELFF. CDR3 DNA sequence: TGCGCCAGCAGCTTCGGCGCGAACACCGGGGAGCTGTTTTTT.